This T cell receptor beta chain was sequenced for a study of blood T cell repertoires in COVID-19. Study information: Acute and convalescent COVID-19 specimens originated in the United States, Italy and Spain. The analysed material was cDNA or gDNA that came from T cells, B-cell-depleted T cells, or PBMCs.

Profiled with immunoSEQ multiplex PCR; TCRdb holds only in-frame clones, not every one. The table shows some 110,000 clones, with roughly 83% occurring only once. The junction had 3 bases not matched to a gene; V was cut back by 5 bases and J by 1 base. CDR1 and CDR2 (germline): PRHDT, FYEKMQ (reference sequence). This CDR3 has 14 residues. The sample was peripheral blood. This chain links TRBV13 with TRBJ1-1, with 8 bases fitting TRBD1. The receptor's source is a man aged 25 to 40 with acute or convalescent COVID-19. CDR3 region: CASSIGQGNTEAFF. DNA of the CDR3: TGTGCCAGCAGCATCGGACAGGGGAACACTGAAGCTTTCTTT.